The 24 T cell receptor beta chains below were found in one sample sequenced in a study of T cells in tuberculosis. Generated by immunoSEQ multiplex PCR, the TCRdb table keeps only in-frame clones and is missing some. The repertoire holds 25,000 to 35,000 clones, less than 95% seen once, with 7.5% to 9.5% in the top ten. The specimen was PBMCs. The receptors stem from a donor aged 10-30 years with latent tuberculosis or without tuberculosis infection.

This rearrangement joins TRBV28 to TRBJ2-5; D is undetermined. The ends were cut back, 7 bases at V and 0 bases at J, with 9 bases in the middle. The CDR3 is 13 amino acids. Germline CDR1 and CDR2: MDHEN and SYDVKM. In DNA, the CDR3 is TGTGCCAGCAACCTACAGTACCAAGAGACCCAGTACTTC. Translation: CASNLQYQETQYF.

V gene TRBV28 combines with J gene TRBJ1-4, with 7 bases lining up with TRBD1. The CDR3 totals 15 residues. Trimming cost V 6 bases and J 2 bases; bases outside gene matches: 6. CDR1 is MDHEN and CDR2 is SYDVKM in the germline V gene. The CDR3 DNA reads as TGTGCCAGCAGCCCTACAGGGGAGACTAATGAAAAACTGTTTTTT. Translating it yields CASSPTGETNEKLFF.

The chain couples TRBV7-2 to TRBJ2-3; 12 bases are a match to TRBD2. The CDR3 totals 15 residues. V was pared by 5 bases and J by 5 bases, with 5 bases of the junction left unmatched. The germline V gene encodes CDR1 SGHTA and CDR2 FQGNSA. DNA for the CDR3: TGTGCCAGCAGCCTGACTAGCGGGAGCGGAGATACGCAGTATTTT. Protein sequence: CASSLTSGSGDTQYF.

Only one count was recorded for this clone. The chain is built from TRBV19 and TRBJ2-2; D remains ambiguous. This CDR3 has 13 residues. V was clipped by 5 bases and J by 4 bases, with 8 bases between them. Germline CDR1 and CDR2: LNHDA and SQIVND (reference sequence). The CDR3 region has the DNA TGTGCCAGTAGTGTCATTTTCACCGGGGAGCTGTTTTTT. Protein: CASSVIFTGELFF.

The chain uses TRBV10-3 and TRBJ2-1; no firm D call. This CDR3 has 12 residues. Deletions cut 11 bases from V and 3 bases from J, with 11 bases between. In germline, CDR1 is ENHRY, CDR2 SYGVKD. The CDR3 nucleotides are TGTGCCGTCCTTCGCGACTACAATGAGCAGTTCTTC. Protein: CAVLRDYNEQFF.

By frequency in the sample, this clone is medium-sized. The chain has TRBV4-1 and TRBJ1-2, with a weak D call TRBD1 (6 bases). Germline V gene data show CDR1 as MGHRA and CDR2 as YSYEKL. CDR3 length: 16 amino acids. The V end was cut by 0 bases, the J end by 0 bases, with 11 bases between. The CDR3 region is CASSQDPTGTNYGYTF. DNA of the CDR3: TGCGCCAGCAGCCAAGATCCGACAGGAACTAACTATGGCTACACCTTC.

The chain employs TRBV30 and TRBJ2-7; no reliable D call. The CDR3 length is 12 residues. The germline V and J ends were trimmed by 1 base and 2 bases, with 6 bases remaining between them. Germline V gene data show CDR1 as GTSNPN and CDR2 as SVGIG (reference sequence). CDR3: CAWSGLTYEQYF. CDR3 sequence (DNA): TGTGCCTGGAGTGGTTTAACCTACGAGCAGTACTTC.

The rearrangement joins TRBV29-1 to TRBJ2-2, with D perhaps TRBD1 (6 bases). Deletions cut 7 bases from V and 6 bases from J, with 18 bases between. The CDR3 runs 14 residues. CDR1 is SQVTM and CDR2 is ANQGSEA in the germline V gene. This CDR3 reads CSARRQALPGELFF. The CDR3 nucleotides read TGCAGCGCCCGTCGACAGGCTTTACCCGGGGAGCTGTTTTTT.

The genes are TRBV20-1 and TRBJ2-1, with 7 bases that match TRBD2. CDR3 size: 11 residues. The germline V gene encodes CDR1 DFQATT and CDR2 SNEGSKA (reference sequence). V was pared by 3 bases and J by 10 bases, with 3 bases of the junction left unmatched. The CDR3 reads CSASQAGEQFF. The CDR3 region has the DNA TGCAGTGCTAGCCAAGCGGGGGAGCAGTTCTTC.

The count of this clone is one. The chain employs TRBV4-2 and TRBJ2-2, with D tentatively TRBD2 (5 bases). The CDR3 consists of 16 residues. Germline CDR1 reads LGHNA; CDR2 reads YNFKEQ. V lost 0 bases to trimming and J lost 5 bases, with 13 bases between them. The CDR3 region has the DNA TGTGCCAGCAGCCAAGATTTAAGCGGAGTTACCGGGGAGCTGTTTTTT. Translated, it gives CASSQDLSGVTGELFF.

The genes are TRBV19 and TRBJ1-1; D unresolved. Trimming took 6 bases from V and 5 from J, leaving 10 bases between them. Germline-derived CDR1 and CDR2 are LNHDA and SQIVND (reference sequence). The length of the CDR3 is 12 residues. The CDR3 reads CASRSQETEAFF. For the CDR3, the DNA is TGTGCCAGTAGATCTCAGGAAACTGAAGCTTTCTTT.

The V and J genes are TRBV25-1 and TRBJ2-3, with a weak D call TRBD1 (6 bases). CDR1 and CDR2 (germline): MGHDK, SYGVNS. This CDR3 region has 14 residues. V was clipped by 5 bases and J by 5 bases, with 14 bases between them. The CDR3 DNA sequence: TGTGCCAGCAGTTTTACAGGGAACGAAGATACGCAGTATTTT. As protein: CASSFTGNEDTQYF.

The chain couples TRBV30 to TRBJ1-5; 7 bases line up with TRBD1. The CDR3 is 13 amino acids. Germline CDR1 and CDR2: GTSNPN and SVGIG (reference sequence). V lost 0 bases to trimming and J lost 5 bases; unmatched junction nucleotides: 1. The chain's CDR3 is CAWSVDRDQPQHF. CDR3 nucleotide sequence: TGTGCCTGGAGTGTAGACAGGGATCAGCCCCAGCATTTT.

This chain links TRBV25-1 with TRBJ1-2; 11 nucleotides match TRBD1. Germline CDR1 is MGHDK and CDR2 is SYGVNS. V was pared by 6 bases and J by 9 bases, with 9 bases of the junction left unmatched. The CDR3 consists of 14 residues. The CDR3 is CASSRTGGSKSYTF. The CDR3 bases are TGTGCCAGCAGCCGGACAGGGGGCTCAAAAAGCTACACCTTC.

This clone was seen once. The V and J genes are TRBV18 and TRBJ2-5; D is possibly TRBD1 (6 bases). V shed 4 bases and J shed 3 bases, with 12 bases lying between them. The V gene's germline CDR1 is KGHSH and CDR2 LQKENI. The CDR3 covers 14 residues. CDR3 amino acids: CASSHEDSKETQYF. The CDR3 DNA is TGTGCCAGCTCACATGAGGACAGTAAAGAGACCCAGTACTTC.

This chain links TRBV5-6 with TRBJ2-3, with D possibly TRBD1 on 7 matching bases. The CDR3 length is 17 residues. Between the trimmed V and J ends, which lost 4 bases and 4 bases, there was a span of 22 bases. Germline loops: CDR1 SGHDT, CDR2 YYEEEE. Here the CDR3 reads CASSPLAGQGVADTQYF. DNA for the CDR3: TGTGCCAGCAGCCCGCTCGCGGGGCAGGGGGTCGCAGATACGCAGTATTTT.

The chain joins TRBV5-6 to TRBJ2-3; D is uncertain. Trimming removed 0 bases at V and 2 bases at J, with 13 bases between. The germline V gene has CDR1 SGHDT and CDR2 YYEEEE. This CDR3 has 16 amino acids. CDR3 protein: CASSLVTSPSTDTQYF. CDR3 in DNA: TGTGCCAGCAGCTTGGTTACCAGTCCCTCCACAGATACGCAGTATTTT.

J is TRBJ1-5 and V is TRBV18; weak D call: TRBD1 (6 bases). CDR1 KGHSH and CDR2 LQKENI come from the germline V gene. V was trimmed by 2 bases and J by 6 bases, leaving 8 bases between them. The CDR3 loop spans 13 amino acids. CDR3 sequence (DNA): TGTGCCAGCTCACCAGACAGGATTCAGCCCCAGCATTTT. Translated: CASSPDRIQPQHF. Full variable domain (remainder filled in from reference TRBV18 and TRBJ1-5): NAGVMQNPRHLVRRRGQEARLRCSPMKGHSHVYWYRQLPEEGLKFMVYLQKENIIDESGMPKERFSAEFPKEGPSILRIQQVVRGDSAAYFCASSPDRIQPQHFGDGTRLSIL.

V is TRBV5-5 and J is TRBJ2-7; tentatively, D is TRBD2 (6 bases). The length of the CDR3 is 15 residues. Germline V lookup: CDR1 SGHKS, CDR2 YYEKEE (reference sequence). V lost 1 base, J lost 1 base, and 12 bases lay in between. CDR3 DNA: TGTGCCAGCAGCTTGCGAGGCGGGGTTTCCTACGAGCAGTACTTC. Translated: CASSLRGGVSYEQYF. Full variable domain (missing parts from reference TRBV5-5 and TRBJ2-7): DAGVTQSPTHLIKTRGQQVTLRCSPISGHKSVSWYQQVLGQGPQFIFQYYEKEERGRGNFPDRFSARQFPNYSSELNVNALLLGDSALYLCASSLRGGVSYEQYFGPGTRLTVT.

J is TRBJ2-3 and V is TRBV4-1, with unresolved D. This CDR3 has 14 amino acids. Germline V gene sequence: CDR1 MGHRA, CDR2 YSYEKL. The V and J ends lost 1 base and 0 bases respectively, with 5 bases between them. The CDR3 nucleotides read TGCGCCAGCAGCCAAGTCCAGAGCACAGATACGCAGTATTTT. This gives the protein CASSQVQSTDTQYF.

The J gene is TRBJ1-2, the V gene TRBV6-5, with a tentative D call TRBD1 (6 bases). CDR1 is MNHEY, CDR2 SVGAGI, per germline. V lost 6 bases and J 2 bases, leaving 16 bases between the germline ends. This CDR3 spans 15 amino acids. CDR3: CASRETTGPNYGYTF. The CDR3 DNA follows: TGTGCCAGCAGAGAGACGACAGGACCCAACTATGGCTACACCTTC.

In its sample, this clone was seen once. The genes are TRBV4-3 and TRBJ2-2, with a tentative D call TRBD2 (6 bases). The V end was cut by 5 bases, the J end by 6 bases, with 16 bases between. Germline loops: CDR1 LGHNA, CDR2 YSLEER. The CDR3 covers 15 residues. The chain's CDR3 is CASSSQRVGAGELFF. The DNA of the CDR3 is TGCGCCAGCAGCTCCCAGCGGGTAGGGGCCGGGGAGCTGTTTTTT.

The V gene is TRBV7-2, the J gene TRBJ1-1; D is possibly TRBD1 (6 bases). Germline V gene sequence: CDR1 SGHTA, CDR2 FQGNSA. With 4 bases removed from V and 1 base from J, the gap between germline ends came to 13 bases. This CDR3 is 15 amino acids long. CDR3 bases: TGTGCCAGCAGCTCCTGGGACACCTCGAACACTGAAGCTTTCTTT. It is translated as CASSSWDTSNTEAFF.

The genes are TRBV7-9 and TRBJ2-3, with 11 positions matching TRBD2. Germline values: CDR1 SEHNR, CDR2 FQNEAQ (reference sequence). The CDR3 is 15 residues long. The V segment lost 3 bases and the J segment 1 base; nucleotides outside the gene matches: 0. The CDR3 region is CASSLGLAGTDTQYF. CDR3 nucleotides: TGTGCCAGCAGCTTGGGACTAGCGGGCACAGATACGCAGTATTTT.